This T cell receptor beta chain was found in a study of long-term antiretroviral therapy in people with HIV. General study results and limits: Among HIV repertoires, CDR3 length ranges were narrower than those of controls. Clones that had undergone expansion before ART prevailed in the repertoire throughout all time points.

Assay version v3.0 of immunoSEQ was used, and it was run at survey level. Some clones are missing from TCRdb's copy, which holds only in-frame ones; the method was immunoSEQ multiplex PCR. The sample gives about 28,000 clones, around 85% of which show up once; around 3.8% is in the top ten. In the case of this clone: Its antigen is not known.

The CDR3 extends over 15 amino acids. Trimming removed 1 base from V and 0 bases from J, with 10 bases in between. The V gene's germline CDR1 is MNHNS and CDR2 SASEGT. The receptor's source is a man aged 18 to 29 with HIV. Specimen: unsorted PBMCs, collected 0.8 years before starting antiretroviral therapy. The chain recombines TRBV6-1 with TRBJ2-7; the D is unclear. The DNA of the CDR3 is TGTGCCAGCAGTGAAGGGCTTTCTTTCTCCTACGAGCAGTACTTC. This codes for CASSEGLSFSYEQYF.